This T cell receptor (beta chain) comes out of a study of blood T cell repertoires in COVID-19. CDR1 is KGHSH, CDR2 LQKENI, per germline. This CDR3 is built from 16 residues. The ends lost 3 bases at V and 7 bases at J; junction bases unmatched: 9. The data were produced by immunoSEQ multiplex PCR, yet TCRdb's version contains in-frame clones alone and is incomplete. The sample carries 200,000 to 250,000 clones, around 88% recorded once. The chain uses TRBV18 and TRBJ1-2; TRBD1 matches 12 bases. The source of this sequence is a woman at least 80 years old with COVID-19, enrolled during active disease. Sequenced: peripheral blood. The CDR3, as DNA: TGTGCCAGCTCACCCCCGGGACAGGGGGCGCCGGGTGGCTACACCTTC. Translated, it gives CASSPPGQGAPGGYTF.